This T cell receptor (beta chain) was documented in a study of glioma-infiltrating T cells. Using RNA template, CDR3s of TCR alpha and beta were amplified with iRepertoire arm-PCR. One entry per CDR3 protein results from TCRdb running MiXCR on the multiplex PCR reads. Among 150,000 to 200,000 distinct CDR3 sequences listed, about 46% were seen once. Germline loops: CDR1 MNHNS, CDR2 SASEGT. Trimming took off 5 bases at V and 7 bases at J, with 11 bases between the two ends. This CDR3 comprises 13 residues. This clonotype showed up many times. The source material was glioma tissue, nonneoplastic brain tissue, or PBMCs (not recorded which). This sequence originates from a human donor with low-grade glioma or glioblastoma, undergoing nonglioma brain surgery, or in good health (not recorded which). The V and J genes are TRBV6-1 and TRBJ2-2; D ambiguous. The CDR3 coding sequence is TGTGCCAGCAGTTTTCAAGGGTACGGGGAGCTGTTTTTT. Protein product: CASSFQGYGELFF.